This T cell receptor (beta chain) is from a study of immune evolution from preneoplasia to lung adenocarcinoma (dated by TCRdb to the early 2020s). The study in broad terms: HLA loss of heterozygosity was seen in about 7.6%, 15% and 36% of AIS, MIA and ADC lesions, and in no AAH lesions. The study combined immune gene expression, TCR sequencing and multiplex immunofluorescence to profile immune contexture across lung adenocarcinoma precursors and invasive adenocarcinoma. Resected precursor lesions (AAH, AIS, MIA) and invasive adenocarcinomas were compared against paired morphologically normal lung tissue. The sample size depended on which specimens were available, not on a prior power calculation. The immune data were combined with whole exome sequencing and methylation data from the same cohort of nodules. In total, the cohort included some 54 patients with pulmonary nodules, all of whom underwent surgical resection. TCR sequencing data were obtained from about 50 patients. It was reported in the study that 105 samples were used for TCR sequencing. POLYSOLVER was used to infer Class I HLA alleles from exome data, while LOHHLA was used to detect allele-specific HLA loss.

Study-level results and caveats: The highest top T cell clone frequencies were observed in normal lung, and a progressive decrease in top T cell clone frequencies appeared to occur from AAH through AIS, MIA and invasive adenocarcinoma. Clonality was highest in normal lung, while later-stage lesions appeared to have lower clonality but higher T cell density and diversity. KRAS-mutant nodules showed the highest T cell clonality compared with EGFR-mutant or double wild-type lesions. Because all patients came from Japan and China, whether the findings apply to Western populations was uncertain. The findings rested on association rather than direct causation, and larger cohorts with long-term follow-up and longitudinal biopsies were considered necessary.

Patients underwent resection in Japan or China between about 2014 and 2017. The histologic diagnosis of each case was independently confirmed on H&E slides by two lung cancer pathologists. For nucleic acid extraction, premalignant or tumor cells were enriched by macro-dissection following pathologic assessment. FFPE tissue was used for DNA isolation with the AllPrep DNA/RNA FFPE Kit. Trimming removed 5 bases from V and 4 bases from J, leaving 13 bases between the germline ends. The germline V gene (reference sequence) specifies SEHNR as CDR1 and FQNEAQ as CDR2. Taken from cysteine to phenylalanine, the CDR3 has 14 residues. Only the CDR3 region is kept as DNA, spanning 42 bases read in frame from base 1. With regard to this clone: Its antigen is unknown. Per-base qualities were not stored, and no clone one base away is much larger.

The immunoSEQ hsTCRbeta Kit was used to sequence TCR beta CDR3 regions from DNA. Regarding the original processing steps: The ImmunoSEQ Analyzer was used to analyse the TCR sequencing data. T cell clonality was calculated on productive rearrangements as 1 minus Pielou's evenness. The inverse Simpson index, applied to productive templates, was used to measure T cell diversity. T cell density was TCR beta template counts normalized to usable DNA, estimated by amplifying and sequencing housekeeping genes. TCR metrics were compared across histologic stages using two-sided Kruskal-Wallis tests. TCRdb stores this immuneACCESS table with in-frame sequences only. Part of the clones is absent; in the studies checked, under half of the shortfall reflects unresolved V genes, and no reason is known for the rest. V and J calls and clone size are given by that table; D and trimming were obtained from the DNA. This sample gives around 10,000 clones in total; about 80% of them show up just once. The ten largest clonotypes hold about 4.9% of the sample.

The chain is made from TRBV7-9 and TRBJ2-3; tentative D gene TRBD2, with 6 bases matching. The clonotype originates from a person aged 70 to 79 with lung adenocarcinoma. Some clones in this sample may be carry-over from other donors' samples. Sequencing was done on a sample of FFPE minimally invasive lung adenocarcinoma tissue. The cell subset or site label corresponds to: micro-invasive lung adenocarcinoma (MIA). The CDR3 protein is CASSVNSGADTQYF. The DNA is as follows: TGTGCCAGCAGCGTCAATAGCGGTGCAGATACGCAGTATTTT.